A single T cell receptor beta chain is shown here with its context. The table lists this clonotype with many counts. Its antigen has not been determined. Per-base qualities were not stored, and no clone one base away is much larger. To synthesize cDNA, template-switch 5'RACE was performed with a primer carrying a 10-nucleotide random unique molecular identifier so that each TCR transcript was tagged. Every sequencing run yielded over 180 million TCR-beta sequences covering 15-18 subjects. Total RNA was extracted with the RNeasy kit. TCR-beta VDJ regions were amplified with primers for the TCR constant region and the 5'RACE anchor, using the KAPA Real-time Library Amplification kit. Sample indexes and Illumina adaptors were added in a first PCR, after which library yield was increased in a second PCR. After Ampure bead purification, the roughly 650 bp TCR product was size-selected on a 2% E-gel SizeSelection system. Before pooling, library quality was assessed on a Bioanalyzer, concentration was determined with Qubit, and library quantification was performed with the Kapa Library Quantification kit. Paired-end 2 x 150 bp sequencing of the libraries was performed on an Illumina HiSeq 2500. To increase sequence diversity, about 25-31% phiX was spiked into each library pool. Under the source paper's analysis protocol: The UMI-based MiGEC pipeline processed quality-filtered reads and removed over 80% of raw TCR sequences during error correction. IMGT germline references were used for alignment of VDJ genes, and clonotypes were defined by a unique CDR3 amino acid sequence together with V-J genes. Clonal expansion, Shannon diversity, and CDR3 relatedness (CalcPairwiseDistances, ClusterSamples) were evaluated with VDJtools, and phylogenetic trees were built with CLCbio workbench. Expanded clones were defined as having at least 8 unique UMIs, based on coefficient-of-variation modelling across technical triplicates. TCRdb trimmed public reads at Q25 via fastp, called clones via MiXCR and kept in-frame beta chains. When rows share a CDR3 protein, they turn into one entry using the most common DNA and genes. The V and J calls shown here were made by TCRdb, not taken from the authors' results. Across this sample there are around 78,000 distinct CDR3 sequences, with 17% seen only once. The top ten clonotypes cover 15% of the sample.

Healthy controls were blood bank volunteers in Maryland, USA. Unsorted PBMC libraries were generated from 2 million PBMCs stored in RNAlater at -80 °C until RNA extraction. PBMCs were separated from peripheral blood using Ficoll-Hypaque density gradient centrifugation and then cryopreserved in liquid nitrogen. V loses 6 bases, J loses 4 bases, and the germline ends lie 4 bases apart. The germline V gene sets CDR1 to MNHEY and CDR2 to SVGEGT. Including the terminal cysteine and phenylalanine, the CDR3 comprises 11 residues. The entry retains the CDR3 DNA only, 33 bases that are in frame from base 1. These data originate in a study of neurological immune-mediated disorders (dated by TCRdb to about 2019). Regarding the research as a whole: Peripheral blood TCR-beta repertoires from HTLV-I-associated myelopathy (HAM/TSP) patients, multiple sclerosis patients and healthy controls were compared by UMI-based sequencing. Of the roughly 68 subjects in the cohort, around 14 were HAM/TSP patients, around 35 were multiple sclerosis patients, and about 20 were healthy controls. The approximately 110 TCR-beta libraries covered PBMC samples along with longitudinal samples, technical triplicates, and paired sorted CD4+ and CD8+ T-cell subsets. On the study overall, not on this receptor specifically: No identical CDR3 amino acid sequences were found to be shared among expanded clones across subjects, suggesting that TCR-beta repertoires were private in all groups. TCR clonal expansion was highest in HAM/TSP patients and lowest in MS patients, with MS patients falling below even healthy controls.

Recombination connected TRBV6-2 or TRBV6-3 to TRBJ1-3, with the D segment identity uncertain. The specimen was PBMCs. This sequence originates from a woman aged 40 to 50 in good health. The CDR3 corresponds to CASSIGNTIYF. The nucleotides are TGTGCCAGCAGCATCGGAAACACCATATATTTT.